This T cell receptor (beta chain) derives from a study of cytomegalovirus exposure and HLA in healthy donors. Study observations and caveats: For most TCR beta V segments, an earlier analysis put the productive rate at about 90% or about 30% of the time. A cluster of highly shared sequence variants was likely a sequencing artifact.

The PCR employed 60 Vbeta primers together with 13 Jbeta primers. The data were produced by immunoSEQ multiplex PCR, yet TCRdb's version contains in-frame clones alone and is incomplete. The sample has about 89,000 clones; roughly 80% are singletons. The CDR3 spans 14 residues. This clone has a single count. Its target is not known. Sequences were obtained from PBMCs. The receptor comes from a man under 40 in good health and CMV-seropositive. The rearrangement joins TRBV21-1 to TRBJ1-2; whether TRBD1, the table's D call, matches the DNA was not checked. TRBV21-1 is designated a pseudogene. The CDR3 nucleotides are TGTGCCAGCAGCAAGATACAGGGGGCAGGTGGCTACACCTTC. As protein: CASSKIQGAGGYTF.